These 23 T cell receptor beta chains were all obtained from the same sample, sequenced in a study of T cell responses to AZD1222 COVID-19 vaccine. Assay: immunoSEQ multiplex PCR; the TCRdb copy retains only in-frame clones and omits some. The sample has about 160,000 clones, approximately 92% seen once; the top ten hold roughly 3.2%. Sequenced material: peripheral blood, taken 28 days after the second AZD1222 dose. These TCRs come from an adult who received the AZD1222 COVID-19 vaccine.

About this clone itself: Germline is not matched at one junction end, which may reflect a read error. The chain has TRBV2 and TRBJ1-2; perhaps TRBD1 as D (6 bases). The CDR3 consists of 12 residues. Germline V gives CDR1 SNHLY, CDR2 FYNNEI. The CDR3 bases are TGTGCCAGCAGGGAACAGGGCCCTGGCTACTCCTTC. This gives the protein CASREQGPGYSF.

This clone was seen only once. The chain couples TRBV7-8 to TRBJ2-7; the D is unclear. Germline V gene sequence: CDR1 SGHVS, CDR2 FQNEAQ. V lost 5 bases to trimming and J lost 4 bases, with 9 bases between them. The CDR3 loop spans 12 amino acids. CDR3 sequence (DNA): TGTGCCAGCAGCCCCTTGGGGTACGAGCAGTACTTC. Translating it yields CASSPLGYEQYF.

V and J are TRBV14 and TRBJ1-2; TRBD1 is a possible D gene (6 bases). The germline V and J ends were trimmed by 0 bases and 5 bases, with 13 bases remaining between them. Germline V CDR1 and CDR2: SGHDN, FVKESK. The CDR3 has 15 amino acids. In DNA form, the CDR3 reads TGTGCCAGCAGCCAAGATACCGGCAGGGGATATGGCTACACCTTC. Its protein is CASSQDTGRGYGYTF. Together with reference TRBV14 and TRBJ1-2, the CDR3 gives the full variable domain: EAGVTQFPSHSVIEKGQTVTLRCDPISGHDNLYWYRRVMGKEIKFLLHFVKESKQDESGMPNNRFLAERTGGTYSTLKVQPAELEDSGVYFCASSQDTGRGYGYTFGSGTRLTVV.

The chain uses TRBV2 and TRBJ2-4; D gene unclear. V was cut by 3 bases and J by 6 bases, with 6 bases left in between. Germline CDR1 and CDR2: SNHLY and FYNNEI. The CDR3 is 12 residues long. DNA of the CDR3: TGTGCCAGCAGTGAGCTAATAAACATTCAGTACTTC. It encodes CASSELINIQYF.

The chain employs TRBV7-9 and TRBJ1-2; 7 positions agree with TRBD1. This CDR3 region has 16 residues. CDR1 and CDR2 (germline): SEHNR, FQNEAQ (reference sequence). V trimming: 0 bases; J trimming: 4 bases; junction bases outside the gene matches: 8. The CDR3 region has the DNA TGTGCCAGCAGCTTAGCGCGGGGACAGCTATCCTATGGCTACACCTTC. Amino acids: CASSLARGQLSYGYTF.

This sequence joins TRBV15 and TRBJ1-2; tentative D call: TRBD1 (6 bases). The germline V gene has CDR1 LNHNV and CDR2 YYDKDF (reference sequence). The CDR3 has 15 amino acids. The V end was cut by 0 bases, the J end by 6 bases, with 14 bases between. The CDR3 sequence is CATSRDLDSSDGYTF. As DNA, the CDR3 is TGTGCCACCAGCAGAGATTTGGACAGTTCCGATGGCTACACCTTC.

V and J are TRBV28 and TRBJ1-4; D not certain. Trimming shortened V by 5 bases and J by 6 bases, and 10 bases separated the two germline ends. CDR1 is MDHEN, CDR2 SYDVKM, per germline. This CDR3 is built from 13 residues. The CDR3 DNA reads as TGTGCCAGCAGTCCCAATCAAGATGAAAAACTGTTTTTT. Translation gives CASSPNQDEKLFF. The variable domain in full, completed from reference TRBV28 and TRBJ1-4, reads DVKVTQSSRYLVKRTGEKVFLECVQDMDHENMFWYRQDPGLGLRLIYFSYDVKMKEKGDIPEGYSVSREKKERFSLILESASTNQTSMYLCASSPNQDEKLFFGSGTQLSVL.

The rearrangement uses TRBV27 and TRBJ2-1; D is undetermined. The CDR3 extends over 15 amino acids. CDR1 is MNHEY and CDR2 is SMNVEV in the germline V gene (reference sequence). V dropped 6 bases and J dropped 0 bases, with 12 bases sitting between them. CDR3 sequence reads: CASRDHPSSYNEQFF. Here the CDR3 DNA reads TGTGCCAGCAGGGACCACCCAAGCTCCTACAATGAGCAGTTCTTC.

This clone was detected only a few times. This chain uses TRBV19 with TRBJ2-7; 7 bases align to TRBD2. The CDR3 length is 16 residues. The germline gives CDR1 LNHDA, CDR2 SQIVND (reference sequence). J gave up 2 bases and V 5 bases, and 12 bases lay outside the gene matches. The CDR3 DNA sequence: TGTGCCAGTAGTCCCTTTCCGGGGGGTACCGCCTACGAGCAGTACTTC. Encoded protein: CASSPFPGGTAYEQYF.

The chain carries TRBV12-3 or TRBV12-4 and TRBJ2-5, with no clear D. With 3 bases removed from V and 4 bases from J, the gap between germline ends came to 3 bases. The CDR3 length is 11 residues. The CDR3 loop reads CASSFRETQYF. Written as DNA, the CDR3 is TGTGCCAGCAGTTTCAGAGAGACCCAGTACTTC.

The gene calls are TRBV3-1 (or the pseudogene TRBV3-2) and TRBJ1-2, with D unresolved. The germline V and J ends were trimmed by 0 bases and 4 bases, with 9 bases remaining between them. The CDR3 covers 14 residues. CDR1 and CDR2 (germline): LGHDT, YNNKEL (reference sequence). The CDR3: CASSQEGIIYGYTF. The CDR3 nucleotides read TGTGCCAGCAGCCAAGAGGGGATTATCTATGGCTACACCTTC.

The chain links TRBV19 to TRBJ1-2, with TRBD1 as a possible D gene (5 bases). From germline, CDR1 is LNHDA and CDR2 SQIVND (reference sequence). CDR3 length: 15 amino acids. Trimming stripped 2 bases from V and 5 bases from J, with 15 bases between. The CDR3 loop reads CASSISDTFRYGYTF. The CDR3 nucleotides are TGTGCCAGTAGTATATCGGACACCTTTCGGTATGGCTACACCTTC.

The CDR3 nucleotides read TGCGCCAGCAGCTTGGCCAGGAACACTGAAGCTTTCTTT. Its translation is CASSLARNTEAFF. The chain employs TRBV5-1 and TRBJ1-1; D remains unclear. V was pared by 0 bases and J by 1 base, with 4 bases between. From germline, CDR1 is SGHRS and CDR2 YFSETQ. The CDR3 has 13 residues.

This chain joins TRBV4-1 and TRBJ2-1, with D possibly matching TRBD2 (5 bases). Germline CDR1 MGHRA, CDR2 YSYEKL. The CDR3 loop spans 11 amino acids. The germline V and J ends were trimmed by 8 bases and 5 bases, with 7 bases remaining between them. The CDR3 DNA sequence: TGCGCCAGCGGACTTAACAATGAGCAGTTCTTC. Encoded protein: CASGLNNEQFF.

CDR3 loop: CASSGYVVGSSYNEQFF. Written as DNA, the CDR3 is TGTGCCAGCAGCGGATACGTTGTAGGGAGCTCCTACAATGAGCAGTTCTTC. This rearrangement joins TRBV5-4 to TRBJ2-1; D is possibly TRBD2 (5 bases). Germline V lookup: CDR1 SGHNT, CDR2 YYREEE (reference sequence). The CDR3 is 17 amino acids. V was pared by 4 bases and J by 0 bases, with 17 bases between.

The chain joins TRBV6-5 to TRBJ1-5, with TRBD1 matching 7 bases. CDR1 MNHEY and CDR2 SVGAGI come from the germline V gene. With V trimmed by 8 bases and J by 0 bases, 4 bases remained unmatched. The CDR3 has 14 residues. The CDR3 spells CASATGFSNQPQHF. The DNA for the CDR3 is TGTGCCAGCGCGACAGGGTTTAGCAATCAGCCCCAGCATTTT.

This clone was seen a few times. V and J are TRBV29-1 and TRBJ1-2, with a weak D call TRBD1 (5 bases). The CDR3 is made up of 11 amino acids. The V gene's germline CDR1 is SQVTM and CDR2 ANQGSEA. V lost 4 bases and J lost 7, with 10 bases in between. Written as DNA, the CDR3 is TGCAGCGTTGGAGGGGTTGCTGGCTACACCTTC. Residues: CSVGGVAGYTF.

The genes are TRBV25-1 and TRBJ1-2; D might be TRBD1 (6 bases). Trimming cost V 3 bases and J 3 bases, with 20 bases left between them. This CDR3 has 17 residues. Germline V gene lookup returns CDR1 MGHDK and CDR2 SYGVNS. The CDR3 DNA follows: TGTGCCAGCAGTGACCACAGGGAAACGGGGTGGTACTATGGCTACACCTTC. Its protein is CASSDHRETGWYYGYTF.

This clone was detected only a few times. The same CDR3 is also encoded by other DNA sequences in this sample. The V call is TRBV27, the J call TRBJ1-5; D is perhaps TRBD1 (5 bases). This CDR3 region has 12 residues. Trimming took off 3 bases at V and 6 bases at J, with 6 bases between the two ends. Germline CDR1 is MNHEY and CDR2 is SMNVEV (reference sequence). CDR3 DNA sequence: TGTGCCAGCAGTTTCCAGGGTCAGCCCCAGCATTTT. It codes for CASSFQGQPQHF.

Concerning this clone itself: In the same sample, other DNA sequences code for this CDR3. The CDR3 nucleotides are TGTGCCAGCAGCTTGGACAGGGGCACTGAAGCTTTCTTT. The encoded protein is CASSLDRGTEAFF. V usage is TRBV11-2 and J usage is TRBJ1-1; 9 nucleotides align to TRBD1. This CDR3 comprises 13 residues. Trimming at V came to 3 bases and at J to 4 bases, leaving 0 bases not matched to a gene. In germline, CDR1 is SGHAT, CDR2 FQNNGV. Using reference TRBV11-2 and TRBJ1-1 for the parts outside the CDR3, the full variable domain is EAGVAQSPRYKIIEKRQSVAFWCNPISGHATLYWYQQILGQGPKLLIQFQNNGVVDDSQLPKDRFSAERLKGVDSTLKIQPAKLEDSAVYLCASSLDRGTEAFFGQGTRLTVV.

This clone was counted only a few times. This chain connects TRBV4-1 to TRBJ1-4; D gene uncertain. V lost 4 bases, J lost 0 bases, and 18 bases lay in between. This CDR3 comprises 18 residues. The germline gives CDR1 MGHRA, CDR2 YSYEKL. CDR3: CASSPSLRRVATNEKLFF. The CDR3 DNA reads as TGCGCCAGCAGCCCCTCGCTTCGTCGGGTAGCAACTAATGAAAAACTGTTTTTT.

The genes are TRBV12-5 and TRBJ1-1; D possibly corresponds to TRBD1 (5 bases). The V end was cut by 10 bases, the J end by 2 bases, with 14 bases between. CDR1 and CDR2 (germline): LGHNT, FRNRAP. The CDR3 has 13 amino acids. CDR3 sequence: CATGYGFNTEAFF. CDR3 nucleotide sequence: TGTGCTACAGGGTACGGATTTAACACTGAAGCTTTCTTT. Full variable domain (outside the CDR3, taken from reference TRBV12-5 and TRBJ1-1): DARVTQTPRHKVTEMGQEVTMRCQPILGHNTVFWYRQTMMQGLELLAYFRNRAPLDDSGMPKDRFSAEMPDATLATLKIQPSEPRDSAVYFCATGYGFNTEAFFGQGTRLTVV.

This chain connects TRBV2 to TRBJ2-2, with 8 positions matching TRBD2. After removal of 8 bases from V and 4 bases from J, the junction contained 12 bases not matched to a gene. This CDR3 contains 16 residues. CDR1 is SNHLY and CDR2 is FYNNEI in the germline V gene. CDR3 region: CASLPWREEVTGELFF. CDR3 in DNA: TGTGCCAGCCTCCCTTGGCGGGAGGAAGTCACCGGGGAGCTGTTTTTT.